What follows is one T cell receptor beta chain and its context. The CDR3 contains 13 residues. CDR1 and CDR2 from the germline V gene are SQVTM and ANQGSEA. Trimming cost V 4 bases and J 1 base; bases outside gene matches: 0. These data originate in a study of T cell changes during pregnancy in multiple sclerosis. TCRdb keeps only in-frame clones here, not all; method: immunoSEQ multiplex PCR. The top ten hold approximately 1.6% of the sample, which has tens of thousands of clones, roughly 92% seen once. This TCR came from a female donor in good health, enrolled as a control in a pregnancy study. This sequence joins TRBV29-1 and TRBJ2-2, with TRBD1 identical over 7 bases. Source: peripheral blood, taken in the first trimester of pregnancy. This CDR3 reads CSVGDRNTGELFF. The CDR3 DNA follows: TGCAGCGTTGGGGACAGGAACACCGGGGAGCTGTTTTTT.